The 10 T cell receptor beta chains below were found in one sample sequenced in a study of T cells in Graves' hyperthyroidism and ophthalmopathy. Regions amplified from RNA transcripts were the TCR beta CDR3 regions. An initial round of RT-PCR targeting the TCR CDR3 relied on the HTBI primer set. TCRdb redid the calling of the multiplex PCR reads with MiXCR, one entry per CDR3 protein. The sample includes 500,000 to 600,000 distinct CDR3 sequences, 20% of them seen just once. Sequencing was performed on blood. The receptors come from a man aged 35 to 55 with Graves' ophthalmopathy.

The table lists this clonotype with many counts. V usage is TRBV20-1 and J usage is TRBJ2-1; weak D call: TRBD2 (5 bases). CDR3 size: 13 residues. V was trimmed by 1 base and J by 9 bases, leaving 13 bases between them. Looked up from germline, CDR1 is DFQATT and CDR2 is SNEGSKA (reference sequence). The CDR3 loop reads CSARGLAKGEQFF. CDR3 coding DNA: TGCAGTGCTAGAGGGCTAGCTAAGGGTGAGCAGTTCTTC.

This clonotype was detected a few times. The chain links TRBV7-9 to TRBJ2-5; maybe TRBD2 (6 bases). The germline V and J ends were trimmed by 5 bases and 4 bases, with 17 bases remaining between them. Germline CDR1 is SEHNR and CDR2 is FQNEAQ (reference sequence). CDR3 size: 15 residues. Here the CDR3 reads CASSRTGRGLETQYF. In DNA form, the CDR3 reads TGTGCCAGCAGCCGCACGGGTCGGGGGTTAGAGACCCAGTACTTC.

J is TRBJ2-3 and V is TRBV27; TRBD1 might be the D (5 bases). Germline assignment: CDR1 MNHEY and CDR2 SMNVEV (reference sequence). Deletions cut 6 bases from V and 7 bases from J, with 14 bases between. This CDR3 contains 13 residues. This CDR3 is CASRPNQGHTQYF. The CDR3 coding sequence is TGTGCCAGCAGACCCAATCAGGGTCATACGCAGTATTTT.

This clonotype was observed at least ten times. V usage is TRBV28 and J usage is TRBJ2-7; D is perhaps TRBD1 or TRBD2 (5 bases each). Germline V gene lookup returns CDR1 MDHEN and CDR2 SYDVKM. The CDR3 consists of 13 residues. Trimming left V 10 bases short and J 0 bases short, with 13 bases between. DNA for the CDR3: TGTGCCACCAAGAGGGGATTCTCCTACGAGCAGTACTTC. It is translated as CATKRGFSYEQYF.

This clonotype has only one observation. This rearrangement joins TRBV5-5 to TRBJ1-5; 9 bases are a match to TRBD1. The CDR3 consists of 14 residues. Germline CDR1 is SGHKS and CDR2 is YYEKEE (reference sequence). Trimming at V came to 2 bases and at J to 7 bases, leaving 4 bases not matched to a gene. CDR3 sequence: CASSLTGGGQPQHF. For the CDR3, the DNA is TGTGCCAGCAGCTTAACAGGGGGCGGGCAGCCCCAGCATTTT.

The sample holds many counts of this clonotype. This sequence joins TRBV28 and TRBJ2-7; 12 bases line up with TRBD2. Germline V CDR1 and CDR2: MDHEN, SYDVKM. The V gene end was trimmed by 7 bases and the J gene end by 6 bases; junction bases not matched to a gene: 19. The length of the CDR3 is 18 residues. CDR3 nucleotide sequence: TGTGCCAGCACCCCATCCCCCCTACCTAGCGGGAGGGCCATCGAGCAGTACTTC. Protein product: CASTPSPLPSGRAIEQYF.

V is TRBV7-2 and J is TRBJ2-1, with D unclear. The germline CDR1 and CDR2 sequences are SGHTA and FQGNSA. The CDR3 has 13 amino acids. The V and J ends lost 6 bases and 0 bases respectively, with 6 bases between them. The CDR3 is CASRSSSYNEQFF. DNA of the CDR3: TGTGCCAGCAGGTCGAGCTCCTACAATGAGCAGTTCTTC.

This clonotype was counted a single time. The chain recombines TRBV11-2 with TRBJ2-3; TRBD1 is a possible D gene (6 bases). The length of the CDR3 is 14 residues. With 8 bases removed from V and 1 base from J, the gap between germline ends came to 13 bases. The germline CDR1 and CDR2 sequences are SGHAT and FQNNGV. The CDR3 loop is CASGLGGGTDTQYF. The CDR3 DNA is TGTGCCAGCGGATTAGGGGGAGGCACAGATACGCAGTATTTT.

This clonotype was picked up a small number of times. J is TRBJ1-1 and V is TRBV19, with 8 positions matching TRBD1. J was trimmed by 7 bases and V by 3 bases; bases with no gene match: 7. The CDR3 runs to 14 residues. CDR1 LNHDA and CDR2 SQIVND come from the germline V gene (reference sequence). The CDR3 nucleotides are TGTGCCAGTAGTATCGCAAACGGACAGGGTGAAGCTTTCTTT. As protein: CASSIANGQGEAFF.

The rearrangement links TRBV7-9 to TRBJ2-7; the match to TRBD1 covers 7 bases. The V gene end was trimmed by 5 bases and the J gene end by 0 bases; junction bases not matched to a gene: 13. This CDR3 has 17 residues. Per the germline V gene, CDR1 is SEHNR and CDR2 is FQNEAQ (reference sequence). CDR3 in amino acids: CASSGPGQPSSSYEQYF. The CDR3 nucleotides read TGTGCCAGCAGCGGTCCGGGACAGCCTTCGTCCTCCTACGAGCAGTACTTC. Variable domain in full (rest from reference TRBV7-9 and TRBJ2-7): DTGVSQNPRHKITKRGQNVTFRCDPISEHNRLYWYRQTLGQGPEFLTYFQNEAQLEKSRLLSDRFSAERPKGSFSTLEIQRTEQGDSAMYLCASSGPGQPSSSYEQYFGPGTRLTVT.